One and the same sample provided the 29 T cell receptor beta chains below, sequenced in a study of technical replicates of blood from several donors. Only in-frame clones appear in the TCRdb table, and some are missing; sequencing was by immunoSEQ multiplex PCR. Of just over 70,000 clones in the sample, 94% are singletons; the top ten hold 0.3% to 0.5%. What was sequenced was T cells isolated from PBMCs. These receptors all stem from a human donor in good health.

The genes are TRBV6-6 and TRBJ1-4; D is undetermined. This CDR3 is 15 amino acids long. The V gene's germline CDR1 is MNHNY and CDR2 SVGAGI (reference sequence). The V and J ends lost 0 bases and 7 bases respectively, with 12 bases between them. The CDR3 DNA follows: TGTGCCAGCAGTTACTCGGAGGGTATGAGTGAAAAACTGTTTTTT. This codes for CASSYSEGMSEKLFF.

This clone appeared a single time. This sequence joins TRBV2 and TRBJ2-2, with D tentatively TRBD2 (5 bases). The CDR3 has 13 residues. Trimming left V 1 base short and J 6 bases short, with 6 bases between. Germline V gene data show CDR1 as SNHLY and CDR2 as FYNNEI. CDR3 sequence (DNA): TGTGCCAGCAGTGAAGTACTAGCCGGGGAGCTGTTTTTT. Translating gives CASSEVLAGELFF.

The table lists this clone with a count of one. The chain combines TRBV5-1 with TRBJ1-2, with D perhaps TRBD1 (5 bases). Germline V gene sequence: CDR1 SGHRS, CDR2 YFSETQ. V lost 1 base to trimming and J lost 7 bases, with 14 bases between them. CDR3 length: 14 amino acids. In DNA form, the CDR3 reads TGCGCCAGCAGCTTGAATGAGGGGAGGGGTGGCTACACCTTC. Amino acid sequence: CASSLNEGRGGYTF.

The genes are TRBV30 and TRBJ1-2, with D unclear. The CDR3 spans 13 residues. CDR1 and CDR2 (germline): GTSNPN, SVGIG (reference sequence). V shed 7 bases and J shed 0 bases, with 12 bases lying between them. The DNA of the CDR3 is TGTGCCTCGCGGGCCCAACCTAACTATGGCTACACCTTC. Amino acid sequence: CASRAQPNYGYTF.

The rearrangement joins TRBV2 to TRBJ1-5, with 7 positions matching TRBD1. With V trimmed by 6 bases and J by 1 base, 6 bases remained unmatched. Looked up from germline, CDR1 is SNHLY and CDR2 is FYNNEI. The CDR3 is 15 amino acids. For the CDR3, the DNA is TGTGCCAGCAGCGCGACAGGGTGGAGCAATCAGCCCCAGCATTTT. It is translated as CASSATGWSNQPQHF.

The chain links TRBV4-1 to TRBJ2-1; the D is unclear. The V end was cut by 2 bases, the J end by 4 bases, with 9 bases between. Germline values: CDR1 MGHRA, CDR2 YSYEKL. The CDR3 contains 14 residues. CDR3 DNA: TGCGCCAGCAGCCAATATGTTAGTTACAATGAGCAGTTCTTC. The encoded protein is CASSQYVSYNEQFF.

CDR3 in amino acids: CASSQLYLAGALTDTQYF. The CDR3, as DNA: TGCGCCAGCAGCCAGCTCTATCTTGCGGGGGCCCTCACAGATACGCAGTATTTT. V gene TRBV4-3 combines with J gene TRBJ2-3, with D tentatively TRBD2 (7 bases). V was clipped by 3 bases and J by 2 bases, with 21 bases between them. Germline V CDR1 and CDR2: LGHNA, YSLEER. The CDR3 loop spans 18 amino acids.

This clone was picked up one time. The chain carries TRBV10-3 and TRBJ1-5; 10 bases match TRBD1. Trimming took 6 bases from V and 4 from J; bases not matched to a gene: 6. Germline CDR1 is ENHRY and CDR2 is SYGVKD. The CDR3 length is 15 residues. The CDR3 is CAISSGTGDNQPQHF. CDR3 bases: TGTGCCATCAGCTCCGGGACAGGGGATAATCAGCCCCAGCATTTT.

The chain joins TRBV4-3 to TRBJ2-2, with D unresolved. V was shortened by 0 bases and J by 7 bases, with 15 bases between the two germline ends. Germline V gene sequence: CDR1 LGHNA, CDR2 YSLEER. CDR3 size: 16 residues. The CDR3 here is CASSQDRQASIGELFF. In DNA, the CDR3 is TGCGCCAGCAGCCAAGACAGGCAGGCCTCCATCGGGGAGCTGTTTTTT.

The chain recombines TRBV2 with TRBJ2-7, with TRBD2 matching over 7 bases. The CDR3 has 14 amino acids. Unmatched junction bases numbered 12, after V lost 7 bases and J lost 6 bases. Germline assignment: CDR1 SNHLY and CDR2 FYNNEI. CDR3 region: CASKPRTGGPEQYF. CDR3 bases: TGTGCCAGCAAGCCCCGGACGGGGGGACCCGAGCAGTACTTC.

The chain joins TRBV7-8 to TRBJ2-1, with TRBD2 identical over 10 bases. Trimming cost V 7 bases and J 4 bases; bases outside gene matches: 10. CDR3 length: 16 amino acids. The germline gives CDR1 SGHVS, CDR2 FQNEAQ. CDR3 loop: CASTNPGTSVYNEQFF. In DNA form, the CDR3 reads TGTGCCAGCACCAATCCTGGGACTAGCGTTTACAATGAGCAGTTCTTC.

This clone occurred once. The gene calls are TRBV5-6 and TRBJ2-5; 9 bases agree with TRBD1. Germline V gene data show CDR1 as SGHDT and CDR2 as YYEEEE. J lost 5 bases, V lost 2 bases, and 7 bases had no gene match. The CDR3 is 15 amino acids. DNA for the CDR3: TGTGCCAGCAGCTTATGGGACAGGGATTCGGAGACCCAGTACTTC. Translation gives CASSLWDRDSETQYF. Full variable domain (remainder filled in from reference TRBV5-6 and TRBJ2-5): DAGVTQSPTHLIKTRGQQVTLRCSPKSGHDTVSWYQQALGQGPQFIFQYYEEEERQRGNFPDRFSGHQFPNYSSELNVNALLLGDSALYLCASSLWDRDSETQYFGPGTRLLVL.

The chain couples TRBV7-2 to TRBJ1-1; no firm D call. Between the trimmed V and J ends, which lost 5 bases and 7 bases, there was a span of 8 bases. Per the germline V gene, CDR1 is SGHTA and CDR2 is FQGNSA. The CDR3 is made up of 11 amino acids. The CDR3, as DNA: TGTGCCAGCAGCCTTTCTCTTGAAGCTTTCTTT. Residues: CASSLSLEAFF.

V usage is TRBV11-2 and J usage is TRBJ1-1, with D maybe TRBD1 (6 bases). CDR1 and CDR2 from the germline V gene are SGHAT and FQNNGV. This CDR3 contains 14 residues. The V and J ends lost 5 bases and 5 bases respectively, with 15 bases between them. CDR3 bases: TGTGCCAGCAGCCGATCAGGGGAACGGACTGAAGCTTTCTTT. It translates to CASSRSGERTEAFF.

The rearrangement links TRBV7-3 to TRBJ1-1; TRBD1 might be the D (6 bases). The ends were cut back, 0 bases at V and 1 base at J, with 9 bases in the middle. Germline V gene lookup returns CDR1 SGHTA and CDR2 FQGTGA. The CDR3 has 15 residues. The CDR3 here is CASSLTHRENTEAFF. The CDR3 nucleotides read TGTGCCAGCAGCTTAACCCACAGGGAGAACACTGAAGCTTTCTTT.

CDR3 sequence reads: CAWSVAGGLAEAFF. The CDR3 region has the DNA TGTGCCTGGAGTGTAGCCGGGGGTCTCGCTGAAGCTTTCTTT. The V gene is TRBV30, the J gene TRBJ1-1; the D gene is possibly TRBD1 (5 bases). V was clipped by 0 bases and J by 6 bases, with 14 bases between them. The length of the CDR3 is 14 residues. Germline assignment: CDR1 GTSNPN and CDR2 SVGIG (reference sequence).

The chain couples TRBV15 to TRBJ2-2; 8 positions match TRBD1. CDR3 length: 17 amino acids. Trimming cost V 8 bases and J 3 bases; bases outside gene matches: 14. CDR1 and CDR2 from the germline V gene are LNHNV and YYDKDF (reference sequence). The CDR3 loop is CATSNFAGGRDTGELFF. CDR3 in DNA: TGTGCCACCTCGAATTTTGCAGGGGGCAGGGACACCGGGGAGCTGTTTTTT.

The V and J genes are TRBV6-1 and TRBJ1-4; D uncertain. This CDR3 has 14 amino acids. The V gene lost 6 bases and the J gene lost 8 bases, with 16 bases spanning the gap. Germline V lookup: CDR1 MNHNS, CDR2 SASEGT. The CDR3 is CASRGGGGREKLFF. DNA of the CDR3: TGTGCCAGCAGGGGAGGAGGTGGGAGGGAAAAACTGTTTTTT.

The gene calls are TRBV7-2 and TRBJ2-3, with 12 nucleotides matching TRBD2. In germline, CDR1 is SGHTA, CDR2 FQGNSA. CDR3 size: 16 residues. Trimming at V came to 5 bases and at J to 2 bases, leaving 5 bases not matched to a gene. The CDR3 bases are TGTGCCAGCAGCCTTCTAGCGGGAGGGAACACAGATACGCAGTATTTT. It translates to CASSLLAGGNTDTQYF.

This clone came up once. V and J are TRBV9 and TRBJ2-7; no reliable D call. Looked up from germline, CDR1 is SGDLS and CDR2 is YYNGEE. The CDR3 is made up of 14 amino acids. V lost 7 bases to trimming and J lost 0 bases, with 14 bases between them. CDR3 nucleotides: TGTGCCAGCTCCTACTCTCTTAGCTCCTACGAGCAGTACTTC. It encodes CASSYSLSSYEQYF. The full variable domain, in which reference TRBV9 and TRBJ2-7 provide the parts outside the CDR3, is DSGVTQTPKHLITATGQRVTLRCSPRSGDLSVYWYQQSLDQGLQFLIQYYNGEERAKGNILERFSAQQFPDLHSELNLSSLELGDSALYFCASSYSLSSYEQYFGPGTRLTVT.

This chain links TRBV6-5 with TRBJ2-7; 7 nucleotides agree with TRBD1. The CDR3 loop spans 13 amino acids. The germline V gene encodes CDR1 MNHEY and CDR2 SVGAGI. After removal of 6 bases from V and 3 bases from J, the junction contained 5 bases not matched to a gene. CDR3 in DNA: TGTGCCAGCAGCGCTAGACAGGGCTACGAGCAGTACTTC. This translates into CASSARQGYEQYF.

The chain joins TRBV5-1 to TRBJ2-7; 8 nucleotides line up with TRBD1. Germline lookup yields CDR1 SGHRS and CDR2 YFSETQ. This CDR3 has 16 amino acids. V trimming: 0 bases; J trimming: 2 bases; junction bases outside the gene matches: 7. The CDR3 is CASSLAGQGAPYEQYF. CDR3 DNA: TGCGCCAGCAGCTTGGCGGGCCAGGGGGCCCCCTACGAGCAGTACTTC. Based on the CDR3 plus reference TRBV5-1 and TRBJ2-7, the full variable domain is KAGVTQTPRYLIKTRGQQVTLSCSPISGHRSVSWYQQTPGQGLQFLFEYFSETQRNKGNFPGRFSGRQFSNSRSEMNVSTLELGDSALYLCASSLAGQGAPYEQYFGPGTRLTVT.

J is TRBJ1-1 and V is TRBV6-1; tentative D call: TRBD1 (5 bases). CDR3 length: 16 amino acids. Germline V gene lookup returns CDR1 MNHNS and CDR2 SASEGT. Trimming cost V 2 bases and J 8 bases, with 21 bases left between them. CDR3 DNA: TGTGCCAGCAGTGAAAATCTCCGACAGTCCAACTCCGAAGCTTTCTTT. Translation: CASSENLRQSNSEAFF.

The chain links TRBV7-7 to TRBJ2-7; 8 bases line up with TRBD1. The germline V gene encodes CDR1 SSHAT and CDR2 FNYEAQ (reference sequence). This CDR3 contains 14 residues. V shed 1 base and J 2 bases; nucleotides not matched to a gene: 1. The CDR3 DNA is TGTGCCAGCAGCTTAGAACAGGGGGCCTACGAGCAGTACTTC. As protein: CASSLEQGAYEQYF.

The CDR3 DNA is TGCAGCGTTGAGGGGACTGCCTCGGGCGAGCAGTACTTC. It encodes CSVEGTASGEQYF. The V call is TRBV29-1, the J call TRBJ2-7, with D possibly matching TRBD2 (6 bases). Trimming took off 3 bases at V and 6 bases at J, with 15 bases between the two ends. CDR1 and CDR2 from the germline V gene are SQVTM and ANQGSEA. The CDR3 runs to 13 residues.

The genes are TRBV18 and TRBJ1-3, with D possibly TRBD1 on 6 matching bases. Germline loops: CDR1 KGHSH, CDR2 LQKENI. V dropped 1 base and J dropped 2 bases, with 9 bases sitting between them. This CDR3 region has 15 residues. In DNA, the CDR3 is TGTGCCAGCTCACCACGGGACATCCCTGGAAACACCATATATTTT. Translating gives CASSPRDIPGNTIYF.

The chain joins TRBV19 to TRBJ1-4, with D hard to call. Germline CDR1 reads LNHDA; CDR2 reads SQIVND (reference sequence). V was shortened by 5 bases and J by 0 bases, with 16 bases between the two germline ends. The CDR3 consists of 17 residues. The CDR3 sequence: CASSLSSGITTNEKLFF. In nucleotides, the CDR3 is TGTGCCAGTAGTCTAAGTTCGGGGATTACAACTAATGAAAAACTGTTTTTT.

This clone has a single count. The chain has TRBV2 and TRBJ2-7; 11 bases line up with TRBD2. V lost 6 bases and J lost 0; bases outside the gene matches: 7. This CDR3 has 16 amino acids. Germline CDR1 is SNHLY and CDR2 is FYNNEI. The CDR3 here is CASRLLTSGSSYEQYF. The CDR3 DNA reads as TGTGCCAGCAGACTACTTACTAGCGGGAGCTCCTACGAGCAGTACTTC.

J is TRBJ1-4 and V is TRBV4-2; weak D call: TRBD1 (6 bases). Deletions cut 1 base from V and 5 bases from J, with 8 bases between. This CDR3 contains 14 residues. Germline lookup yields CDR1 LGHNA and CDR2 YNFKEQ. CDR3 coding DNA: TGTGCCAGCAGCCAAGGGACAGCGAATGAAAAACTGTTTTTT. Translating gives CASSQGTANEKLFF.